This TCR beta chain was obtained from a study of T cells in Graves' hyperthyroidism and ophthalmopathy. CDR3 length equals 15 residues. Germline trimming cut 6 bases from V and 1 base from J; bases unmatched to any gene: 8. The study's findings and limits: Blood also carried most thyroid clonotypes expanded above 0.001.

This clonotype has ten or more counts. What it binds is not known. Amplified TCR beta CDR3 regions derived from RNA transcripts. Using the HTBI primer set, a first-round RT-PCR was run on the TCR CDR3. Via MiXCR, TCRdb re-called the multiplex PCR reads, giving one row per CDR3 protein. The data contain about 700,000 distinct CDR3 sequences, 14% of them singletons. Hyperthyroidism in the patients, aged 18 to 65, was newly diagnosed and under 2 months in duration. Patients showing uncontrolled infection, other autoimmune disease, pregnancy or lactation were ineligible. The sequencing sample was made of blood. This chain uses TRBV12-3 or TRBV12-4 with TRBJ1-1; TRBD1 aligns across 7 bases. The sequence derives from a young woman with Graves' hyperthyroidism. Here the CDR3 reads CASSSTGQPNTEAFF. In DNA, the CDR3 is TGTGCCAGCAGCTCCACGGGACAGCCGAACACTGAAGCTTTCTTT.